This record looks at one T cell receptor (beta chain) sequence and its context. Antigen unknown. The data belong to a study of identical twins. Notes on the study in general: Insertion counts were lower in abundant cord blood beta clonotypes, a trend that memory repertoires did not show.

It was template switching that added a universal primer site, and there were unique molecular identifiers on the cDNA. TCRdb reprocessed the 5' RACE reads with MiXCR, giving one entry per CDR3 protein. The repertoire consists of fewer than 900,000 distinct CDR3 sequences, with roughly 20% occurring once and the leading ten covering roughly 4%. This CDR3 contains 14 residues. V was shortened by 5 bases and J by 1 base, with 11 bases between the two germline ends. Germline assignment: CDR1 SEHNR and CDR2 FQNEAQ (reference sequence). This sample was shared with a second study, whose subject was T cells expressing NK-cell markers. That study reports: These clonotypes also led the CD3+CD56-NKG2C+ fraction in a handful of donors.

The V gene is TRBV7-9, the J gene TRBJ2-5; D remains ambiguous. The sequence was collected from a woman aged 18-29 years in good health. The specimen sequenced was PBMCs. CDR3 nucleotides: TGTGCCAGCAGCCCTACGGCAGCCCAAGAGACCCAGTACTTC. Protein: CASSPTAAQETQYF.